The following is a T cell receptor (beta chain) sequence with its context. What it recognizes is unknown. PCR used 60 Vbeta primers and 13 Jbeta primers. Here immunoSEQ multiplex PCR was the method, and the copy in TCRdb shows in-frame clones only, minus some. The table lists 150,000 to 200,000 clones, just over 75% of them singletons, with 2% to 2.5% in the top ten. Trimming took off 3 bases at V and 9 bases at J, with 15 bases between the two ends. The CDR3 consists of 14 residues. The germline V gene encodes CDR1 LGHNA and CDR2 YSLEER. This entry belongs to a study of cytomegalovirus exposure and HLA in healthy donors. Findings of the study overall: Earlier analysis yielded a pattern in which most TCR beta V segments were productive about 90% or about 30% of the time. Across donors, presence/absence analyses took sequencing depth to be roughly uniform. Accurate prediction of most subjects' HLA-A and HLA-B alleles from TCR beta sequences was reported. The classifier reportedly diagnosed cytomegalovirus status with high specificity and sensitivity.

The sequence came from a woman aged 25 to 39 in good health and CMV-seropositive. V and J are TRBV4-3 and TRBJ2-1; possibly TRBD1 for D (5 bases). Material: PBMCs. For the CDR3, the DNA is TGCGCCAGCAGCCACCATTTGGGGCCTAGTGAGCAGTTCTTC. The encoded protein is CASSHHLGPSEQFF.